The following is a TCR beta chain sequence with its context. MiXCR, run by TCRdb on the 5' RACE reads, gives a single entry per CDR3 protein. The sample yields hundreds of thousands of distinct CDR3 sequences, roughly a sixth seen once. The data are from a study of T cells after yellow fever vaccination. CDR3 length: 14 amino acids. The J segment lost 5 bases and the V segment lost 4 bases, leaving 4 bases of the junction unmatched. Germline values: CDR1 SGHRS, CDR2 YFSETQ. Material: PBMCs, obtained 5 days after the first yellow fever vaccination. The receptor's source is a young man who received the YFV17D yellow fever vaccine. The V and J genes are TRBV5-1 and TRBJ2-1, with 9 bases identical to TRBD1. For the CDR3, the DNA is TGCGCCAGCAGCACAGGGACAGGGAACAATGAGCAGTTCTTC. Its protein is CASSTGTGNNEQFF.